These T cell receptor beta chains were read from a single sample in a study of T cells in Graves' hyperthyroidism and ophthalmopathy. TCRdb reprocessed the multiplex PCR reads with MiXCR, giving one entry per CDR3 protein. The data hold about 560,000 distinct CDR3 sequences, with over 15% observed a single time. The sequenced sample consisted of blood. The origin of the receptors is a woman aged 18-30 years with Graves' hyperthyroidism. CDR3s include the opening cysteine and the closing phenylalanine or tryptophan. A D gene is named only where the DNA matches it firmly. Clone size is not always given. Where it is, it says once, few, many or a class for expanded clones.

J | size | V | D | DNA | CDR3
TRBJ2-3 | few | TRBV18 | TRBD2 | TGTGCCAGCTCACCACGGACTAGCGGGAAGGTATCAGATACGCAGTATTTT | CASSPRTSGKVSDTQYF
TRBJ2-7 | - | TRBV6-1 | TRBD2 | TGTGCCAGCAGACCCGGACTAGCGGGTAACTCCTACGAGCAGTACTTC | CASRPGLAGNSYEQYF
TRBJ2-1 | many | TRBV11-2 | - | TGTGCCAGCAGCCCGAGGGTTGGTGGCGTCAGCTCCTACAATGAGCAGTTCTTC | CASSPRVGGVSSYNEQFF
TRBJ1-4 | few | TRBV20-1 | - | TGCAGTGCTAGCGAGCTCAGTGAATCGAAACTGTTTTTT | CSASELSESKLFF
TRBJ2-7 | many | TRBV7-2 | TRBD2 | TGTGCCAGCAGCTCCCTAGCGGGAAGCGAGCAGTACTTC | CASSSLAGSEQYF
TRBJ2-3 | many | TRBV5-6 | - | TGTGCCAGCAGCTTGGGGTTCAAAGATACGCAGTATTTT | CASSLGFKDTQYF
TRBJ2-5 | - | TRBV5-1 | - | TGCGCCAGCAGCTTGACGGCTCGGTTAGAGACCCAGTACTTC | CASSLTARLETQYF
TRBJ1-2 | few | TRBV11-3 | - | TGTGCCAGCACCCCCAGTCGGGGATCGGGCTACACCTTC | CASTPSRGSGYTF
TRBJ2-7 | many | TRBV12-3/TRBV12-4 | TRBD1 | TGTGCCAGCAGTAATGCCCCTCAGGGGGCCGACGAGCAGTACTTC | CASSNAPQGADEQYF
TRBJ2-7 | few | TRBV4-3 | TRBD1 | TGCGCCAGCAGCCAAGCACAGGGGATCCCCTACGAGCAGTACTTC | CASSQAQGIPYEQYF